This T cell receptor beta chain was sequenced during a study of blood T cells in healthy people across ages. The study drew donors from healthy Caucasian individuals in Russia aged roughly 6 to 100. Total RNA was extracted at no less than 5.5 micrograms per sample. With respect to this clonotype: The antigen remains undetermined.

Trimming at V came to 1 base and at J to 0 bases, leaving 0 bases not matched to a gene. Germline lookup yields CDR1 SGHDT and CDR2 YYEEEE. The CDR3 consists of 16 residues. Study-level results: When set beside aged donors, long-lived donors presented more naive CD4+ cells and higher diversity.

Alongside a J-beta primer mix, a sample-barcoded 5' primer served in a second PCR lasting about 7 to 12 cycles. Every cDNA was tagged by a template-switch adaptor with 12 random nucleotides. TCRdb reprocessed the 5' RACE reads via MiXCR and lists one record per CDR3 protein. The sample lists about 1 million distinct CDR3 sequences; 45% were seen once. Specimen: blood. The clonotype comes from a woman in her fifties or sixties in good health. This sequence joins TRBV5-6 and TRBJ2-6, with TRBD1 matching over 8 bases. CDR3 loop: CASSLTGGSGANVLTF. The CDR3 DNA follows: TGTGCCAGCAGCTTGACAGGGGGCTCTGGGGCCAACGTCCTGACTTTC.